The sequence of this T cell receptor beta chain was determined in a study of T cells after yellow fever vaccination. In the study overall: Where fractions had low cell numbers, libraries were prepared from them with the SMART-Seq v4 Ultra Low Input RNA kit.

Study-level points and caveats: Boosting was followed by the reappearance of most primary-vaccination clones (under 97% CD4, around 91% CD8).

Trimming at V came to 7 bases and at J to 1 base, leaving 11 bases not matched to a gene. Per germline, CDR1 SGHAT and CDR2 FQNNGV. The CDR3 has 17 residues. Points on this clonotype: The antigen is not known.

5'RACE template switching generated TCR cDNA, adding a universal primer site and UMIs. Each CDR3 protein is one row after TCRdb ran MiXCR on the 5' RACE reads. The sample holds about 320,000 distinct CDR3 sequences, approximately 13% seen once. This chain joins TRBV11-2 and TRBJ2-2; 8 bases fit TRBD2. The clonotype originates from a man between 18 and 35 years old who received the YFV17D yellow fever vaccine. This material consisted of CD4+ T cells sorted from PBMCs, taken 15 days after the yellow fever booster vaccination. The CDR3 region has the DNA TGTGCCAGCACCGCGCGGCTAGCGGGCGGGAACACCGGGGAGCTGTTTTTT. Translating gives CASTARLAGGNTGELFF.